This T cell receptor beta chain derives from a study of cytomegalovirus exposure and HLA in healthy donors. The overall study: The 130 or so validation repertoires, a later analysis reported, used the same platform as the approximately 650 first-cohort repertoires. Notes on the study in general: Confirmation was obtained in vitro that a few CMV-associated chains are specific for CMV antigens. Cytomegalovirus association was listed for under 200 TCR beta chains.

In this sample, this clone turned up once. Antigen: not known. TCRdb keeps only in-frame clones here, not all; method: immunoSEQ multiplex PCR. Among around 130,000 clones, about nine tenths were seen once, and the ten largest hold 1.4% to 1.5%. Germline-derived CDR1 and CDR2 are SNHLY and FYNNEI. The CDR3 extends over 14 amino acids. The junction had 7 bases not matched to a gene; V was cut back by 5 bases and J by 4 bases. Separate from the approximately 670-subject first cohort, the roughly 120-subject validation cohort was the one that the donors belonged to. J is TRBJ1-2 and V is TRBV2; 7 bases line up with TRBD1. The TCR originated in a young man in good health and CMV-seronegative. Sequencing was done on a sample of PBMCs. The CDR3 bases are TGTGCCAGCAGTCCGGGACAGAGCTCCTATGGCTACACCTTC. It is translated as CASSPGQSSYGYTF.